The clone carrying this T cell receptor (beta chain) turned up a few times. The genes and germline here are from mouse. From the germline J gene comes the end of the CDR3, since the read stops 4 residues before it. This specimen comes from a study of CD8+ T cells in alopecia areata. RNA, once extracted, was reverse transcribed into cDNA for use as the sequencing template. Some clones are missing from TCRdb's copy, which holds only in-frame ones; the method was immunoSEQ multiplex PCR. The sample yields 200,000 to 300,000 clones, without any singletons. Germline CDR1 reads NSQYPW; CDR2 reads LRSPGD (reference sequence). The V end lost 4 bases, the J end lost 0 bases, and 6 bases lay between the germline ends. The CDR3 has 13 residues. Sorting relied on CD4, CD8alpha, NKG2D, NKG2ACE and other markers applied to pooled cutaneous lymph node cells.

Input material: CD4+ T cells sorted from a lymph node. The chain couples TRBV1 to TRBJ1-1; D gene ambiguous. The sequence was obtained from a C3H/HeJ mouse with alopecia areata. These mice share the MHC haplotype H2-k. The sequenced CDR3 bases are TGCACCTGCAGTGAACAGTCAAACACA. This codes for CTCSEQSNT. The entire CDR3 is CTCSEQSNTEVFF.